These T cell receptor beta chains were read from a single sample in a study of Tregs in tolerant kidney transplant recipients. Their antigens are not known. This table comes from immunoSEQ multiplex PCR, and its TCRdb copy is limited to in-frame clones, with some not included. The profile shows 20,000 or so clones, under 70% of them singletons. Sequenced sample: Tregs from blood cultured with allogeneic cells. These receptors were collected from a human donor in good health. CDR3s leave out the opening cysteine and the closing phenylalanine or tryptophan. D genes are given only for firm matches.

d_call j_call v_call cdr3_aa
NA TRBJ2-5 TRBV7-3 ASSLQETQY
TRBD2 TRBJ2-1 TRBV19 ASSMGPPGLAGLPYYNEQF
NA TRBJ1-1 TRBV4-2 ASSLRVGEAF
TRBD2 TRBJ2-1 TRBV19 ASSIQRGSYNEQF
NA TRBJ1-1 TRBV6-4 ASSVGRGTEAF
TRBD2 TRBJ2-7 TRBV7-6 ASSSGLAGVINTYEQY
TRBD2 TRBJ2-2 TRBV7-8 ASSPGLAGATGELF
NA TRBJ1-3 TRBV6-5 ASSYPGPGNTIY
NA TRBJ1-4 TRBV28 ATRYVREKLF
NA TRBJ1-1 TRBV29-1 SVARGNTEAF
NA TRBJ2-7 TRBV7-2 ASSLMGSQSVYEQY
TRBD1 TRBJ2-6 TRBV18 ASSPGQGISGANVLT
NA TRBJ2-5 TRBV25-1 ASSEWGAGRETQY
NA TRBJ1-2 TRBV6-5 ASSEQLYGYT
NA TRBJ1-1 TRBV5-1 ASSFGTGAF
NA TRBJ2-7 TRBV6-5 ASSYTGTYEQY
NA TRBJ1-2 TRBV7-6 ASSLEGFTASREYGYT
NA TRBJ2-1 TRBV6-4 ASSGPGNEQF
TRBD1 TRBJ2-7 TRBV6-1 AISESGQGSEQY
NA TRBJ1-1 TRBV19 ASRGGVTEAF
TRBD2 TRBJ2-7 TRBV10-3 AISGSPAGGAEEQY
NA TRBJ1-1 TRBV7-8 ASRPRGWAEAF
TRBD1 TRBJ1-6 TRBV19 ASNQQGARSPLH
NA TRBJ2-1 TRBV7-3 ASSLGLPHDEQF
NA TRBJ2-7 TRBV5-1 ASSLGGYPSYEQY
TRBD1 TRBJ2-5 TRBV7-9 ASSLVRTGSETQY
NA TRBJ1-2 TRBV28 ASSLQGAVYGYT
NA TRBJ2-1 TRBV5-1 ASSPERVGNEQF
NA TRBJ1-1 TRBV9 ASSLTGLNTEAF
TRBD2 TRBJ2-7 TRBV19 ASSIYLAGVYEQY
NA TRBJ2-6 TRBV6-6 ASSAQNSGANVLT
NA TRBJ1-1 TRBV19 ASSIRGTNTEAF
TRBD1 TRBJ2-1 TRBV29-1 SVRQGAVNEQF
NA TRBJ1-4 TRBV7-6 ASSLRQAHNEKLF
NA TRBJ1-2 TRBV5-8 ASSFDWGDYGYT
NA TRBJ1-2 TRBV14 ASSQDRIGANYGYT
NA TRBJ1-5 TRBV4-1 ASSQVWGNPYSNQPQH
NA TRBJ1-1 TRBV27 ASSPRAYTEAF
NA TRBJ1-3 TRBV30 AWSVPKSTGNTIY
NA TRBJ2-3 TRBV5-1 ASSGDTQY
TRBD2 TRBJ2-2 TRBV7-8 AILTTRVAGWRTGELF
NA TRBJ1-2 TRBV6-6 ASSYSRADYGYT
NA TRBJ2-5 TRBV5-1 ASSLAWGLQETQY
NA TRBJ2-7 TRBV12-5 ASGLEVGEQY
TRBD1 TRBJ2-2 TRBV5-1 ASSLRQGEGTGELF
NA TRBJ1-5 TRBV10-2 ASSEIGAGTQPQH
NA TRBJ2-5 TRBV6-5 ASSYSWGPTQETQY
NA TRBJ1-2 TRBV5-4 ASSPRGRDYGYT
TRBD2 TRBJ2-1 TRBV7-3 ASSLERGPLGNEQF
NA TRBJ2-7 TRBV6-5 ASRKGGLSYEQY
NA TRBJ2-7 TRBV11-2 ASSLGGVKAATYEQY
NA TRBJ1-1 TRBV7-9 ASSLEPAHEAF
NA TRBJ2-2 TRBV10-1 ASSGNTGELF